One sample yielded the 5 T cell receptor beta chains listed below, sequenced in a study of chemoradiotherapy in HPV16-positive cancers. Using immunoSEQ multiplex PCR, the repertoire was profiled, and TCRdb retains in-frame clones only, with some absent. Among roughly 21,000 clones listed, 70% to 90% were seen once. This specimen was blood, taken from a patient who underwent chemoradiotherapy. Receptors were obtained from a human donor with HPV-associated anogenital cancer.

Written as DNA, the CDR3 is TGTGCCAGCAGCGCCACCGTAGCGGGTAGCTCCTACAATGAGCAGTTCTTC. As protein: CASSATVAGSSYNEQFF. The V gene is TRBV7-6, the J gene TRBJ2-1; 7 nucleotides match TRBD2. Germline V gene sequence: CDR1 SGHVS, CDR2 FNYEAQ. This CDR3 spans 17 amino acids. After removal of 5 bases from V and 0 bases from J, the junction contained 10 bases not matched to a gene. Filled out from reference TRBV7-6 and TRBJ2-1, the complete variable domain reads GAGVSQSPRYKVTKRGQDVALRCDPISGHVSLYWYRQALGQGPEFLTYFNYEAQQDKSGLPNDRFSAERPEGSISTLTIQRTEQRDSAMYRCASSATVAGSSYNEQFFGPGTRLTVL.

This sequence joins TRBV6-6 and TRBJ2-1, with 9 bases lining up with TRBD1. The CDR3 contains 16 residues. J lost 3 bases, V lost 6 bases, and 9 bases had no gene match. Germline V gene sequence: CDR1 MNHNY, CDR2 SVGAGI (reference sequence). CDR3 sequence: CASRTPGQGNYNEQFF. The CDR3 nucleotides read TGTGCCAGCAGAACGCCGGGACAGGGTAACTACAATGAGCAGTTCTTC.

This sequence joins TRBV7-9 and TRBJ2-2, with D perhaps matching TRBD2 (6 bases). The CDR3 is 16 amino acids. CDR1 is SEHNR, CDR2 FQNEAQ, per germline (reference sequence). The V gene lost 5 bases and the J gene lost 0 bases, with 13 bases spanning the gap. The CDR3 DNA sequence: TGTGCCAGCAGCGCTGGGGCGGGGACGAACACCGGGGAGCTGTTTTTT. This sequence encodes CASSAGAGTNTGELFF.

The genes are TRBV6-1 and TRBJ2-1; no clear D gene. Germline V lookup: CDR1 MNHNS, CDR2 SASEGT. CDR3 length: 15 residues. With 0 bases removed from V and 5 bases from J, the gap between germline ends came to 11 bases. DNA of the CDR3: TGTGCCAGCAGTGAAGCGCATCCTCGGGACAATGAGCAGTTCTTC. Translated: CASSEAHPRDNEQFF.

This chain connects TRBV19 to TRBJ2-3; no reliable D call. V lost 1 base and J lost 0, with 5 bases in between. The CDR3 is 14 residues long. Germline CDR1 reads LNHDA; CDR2 reads SQIVND (reference sequence). CDR3 loop: CASSIAQSTDTQYF. The CDR3 nucleotides are TGTGCCAGTAGTATAGCCCAGAGCACAGATACGCAGTATTTT.